This T cell receptor beta chain was profiled in a study of Tregs in tolerant kidney transplant recipients. Study-wide points: Nucleotide sequences could not be compared across some patients' samples due to primer changes. Biological reproducibility was not directly addressed in this study.

The nonmyeloablative bone marrow transplants came from related graft donors, with transient mixed chimerism. About this clone: Its antigen is as yet unknown.

Here immunoSEQ multiplex PCR was the method, and the copy in TCRdb shows in-frame clones only, minus some. The sample has 20,000 to 25,000 clones; about 85% are singletons. The CDR3 extends over 15 amino acids. Germline V CDR1 and CDR2: SGHKS, YYEKEE (reference sequence). Trimming cost V 0 bases and J 6 bases; bases outside gene matches: 6. Sequenced material: CD8+ T cells from blood (PBMCs), taken 6 months after the transplant. This clonotype originated in a human patient who received a combined kidney and bone marrow transplant. Some T cells could come from the graft donor. The chain recombines TRBV5-5 with TRBJ2-3; 8 bases line up with TRBD2. The CDR3 protein is CASSLAGLEMDTQYF. In DNA, the CDR3 is TGTGCCAGCAGCTTGGCGGGACTAGAGATGGATACGCAGTATTTT.